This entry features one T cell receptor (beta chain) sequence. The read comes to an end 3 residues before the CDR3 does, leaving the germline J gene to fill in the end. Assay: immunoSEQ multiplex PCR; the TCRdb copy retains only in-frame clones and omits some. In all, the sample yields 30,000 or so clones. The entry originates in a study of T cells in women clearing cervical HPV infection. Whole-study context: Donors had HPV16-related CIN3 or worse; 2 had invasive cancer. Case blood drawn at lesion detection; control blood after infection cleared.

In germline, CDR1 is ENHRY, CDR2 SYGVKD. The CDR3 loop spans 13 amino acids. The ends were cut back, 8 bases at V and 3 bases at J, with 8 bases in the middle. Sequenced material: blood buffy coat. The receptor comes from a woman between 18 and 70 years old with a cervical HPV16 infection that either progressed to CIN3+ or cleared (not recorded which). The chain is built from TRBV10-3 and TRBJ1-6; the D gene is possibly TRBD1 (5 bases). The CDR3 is CAIGGNYNSPLHF. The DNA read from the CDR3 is TGTGCCATCGGGGGGAACTATAATTCACCC.